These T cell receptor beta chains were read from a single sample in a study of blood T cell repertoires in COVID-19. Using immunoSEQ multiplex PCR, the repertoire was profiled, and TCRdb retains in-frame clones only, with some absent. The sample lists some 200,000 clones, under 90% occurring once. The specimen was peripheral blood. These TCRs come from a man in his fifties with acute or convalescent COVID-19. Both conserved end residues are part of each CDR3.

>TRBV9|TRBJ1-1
CASSGQGRMNTEAFF
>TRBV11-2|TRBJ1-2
CASSNTGTGNGYTF
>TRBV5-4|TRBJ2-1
CASSFGLQSSYNEQFF
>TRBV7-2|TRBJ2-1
CASSFHTGAYNEQFF
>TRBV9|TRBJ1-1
CASSGWPSGRTEAFF
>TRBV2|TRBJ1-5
CASSDSYSNQPQHF
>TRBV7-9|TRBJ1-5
CASSLLGVGPQHF
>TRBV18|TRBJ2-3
CASSPAGAGFTDTQYF
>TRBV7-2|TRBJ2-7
CASSLVGTQYEQYF
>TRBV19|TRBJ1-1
CASSFQGSSEAFF
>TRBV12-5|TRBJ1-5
CASGLQQDSFINQPQHF
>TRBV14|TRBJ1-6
CASRPHRVASYNSPLHF
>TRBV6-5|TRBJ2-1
CASPRGGVYNEQFF
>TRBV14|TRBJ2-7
CASSLSTGYEQYF
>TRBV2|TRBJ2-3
CASSWDTSTDTQYF
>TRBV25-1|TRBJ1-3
CASSESTGNSGNTIYF
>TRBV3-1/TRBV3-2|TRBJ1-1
CASSWGDRGTEAFF
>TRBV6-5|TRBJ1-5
CASRWDRNQPQHF
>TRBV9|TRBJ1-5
CASSEGVGTKQPQHF
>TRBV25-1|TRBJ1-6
CASSGQDNSPLHF
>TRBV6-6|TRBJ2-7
CASSSHPGTGGYEQYF
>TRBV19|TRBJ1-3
CASSTESGNTIYF
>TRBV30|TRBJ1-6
CAWNDRINSPLHF
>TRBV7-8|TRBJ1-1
CASSLQGRGRGTEAFF
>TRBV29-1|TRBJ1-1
CSVDQVLNTEAFF
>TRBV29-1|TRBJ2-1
CSGTGIYNEQFF
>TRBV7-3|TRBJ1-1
CASSLTQNTEAFF
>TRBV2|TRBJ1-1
CASSFTGQDMNTEAFF
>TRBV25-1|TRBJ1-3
CASTGGLGNTIYF
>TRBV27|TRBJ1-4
CASSLVRGEKLFF
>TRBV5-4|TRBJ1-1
CASSRTDLMNTEAFF
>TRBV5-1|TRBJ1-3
CASGSGQGFSGNTIYF
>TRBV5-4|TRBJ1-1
CASSLGGPGGAEAFF
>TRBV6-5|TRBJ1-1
CASRPDWNTEAFF
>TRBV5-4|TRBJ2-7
CASSRGSSYEQYF
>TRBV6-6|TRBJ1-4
CASSRPRTGGTANEKLFF
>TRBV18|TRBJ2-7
CASSPGTGYEQYF
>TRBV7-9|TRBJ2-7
CASSLTGAAYEQYF
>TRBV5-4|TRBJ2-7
CASSSQGVYEQYF
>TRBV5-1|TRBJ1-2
CASSPGGQLISNYGYTF
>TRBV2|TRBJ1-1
CASSWTSPEAFF
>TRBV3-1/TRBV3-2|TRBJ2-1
CASSQGSGPGNGQFF
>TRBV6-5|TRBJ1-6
CASIAVLNSPLHF
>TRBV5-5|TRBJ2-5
CASSLGGPAGQETQYF
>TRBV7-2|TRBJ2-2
CASSLVGTASIGELFF
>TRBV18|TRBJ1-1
CASSPPAGNTEAFF
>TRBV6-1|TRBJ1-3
CASSEPSPGNTIYF
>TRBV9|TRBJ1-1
CASSVQGVGTEAFF
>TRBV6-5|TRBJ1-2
CASTETLGYTF
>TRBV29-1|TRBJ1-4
CSVEKGAGEKLFF
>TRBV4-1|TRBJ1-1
CASSLRDRDVSTEAFF
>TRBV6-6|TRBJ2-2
CASKGRFENTGELFF
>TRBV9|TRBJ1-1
CASSEGGQGEAFF
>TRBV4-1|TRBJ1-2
CASSQGRGYGYTF
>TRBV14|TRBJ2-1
CASSQGGTGGLEQFF